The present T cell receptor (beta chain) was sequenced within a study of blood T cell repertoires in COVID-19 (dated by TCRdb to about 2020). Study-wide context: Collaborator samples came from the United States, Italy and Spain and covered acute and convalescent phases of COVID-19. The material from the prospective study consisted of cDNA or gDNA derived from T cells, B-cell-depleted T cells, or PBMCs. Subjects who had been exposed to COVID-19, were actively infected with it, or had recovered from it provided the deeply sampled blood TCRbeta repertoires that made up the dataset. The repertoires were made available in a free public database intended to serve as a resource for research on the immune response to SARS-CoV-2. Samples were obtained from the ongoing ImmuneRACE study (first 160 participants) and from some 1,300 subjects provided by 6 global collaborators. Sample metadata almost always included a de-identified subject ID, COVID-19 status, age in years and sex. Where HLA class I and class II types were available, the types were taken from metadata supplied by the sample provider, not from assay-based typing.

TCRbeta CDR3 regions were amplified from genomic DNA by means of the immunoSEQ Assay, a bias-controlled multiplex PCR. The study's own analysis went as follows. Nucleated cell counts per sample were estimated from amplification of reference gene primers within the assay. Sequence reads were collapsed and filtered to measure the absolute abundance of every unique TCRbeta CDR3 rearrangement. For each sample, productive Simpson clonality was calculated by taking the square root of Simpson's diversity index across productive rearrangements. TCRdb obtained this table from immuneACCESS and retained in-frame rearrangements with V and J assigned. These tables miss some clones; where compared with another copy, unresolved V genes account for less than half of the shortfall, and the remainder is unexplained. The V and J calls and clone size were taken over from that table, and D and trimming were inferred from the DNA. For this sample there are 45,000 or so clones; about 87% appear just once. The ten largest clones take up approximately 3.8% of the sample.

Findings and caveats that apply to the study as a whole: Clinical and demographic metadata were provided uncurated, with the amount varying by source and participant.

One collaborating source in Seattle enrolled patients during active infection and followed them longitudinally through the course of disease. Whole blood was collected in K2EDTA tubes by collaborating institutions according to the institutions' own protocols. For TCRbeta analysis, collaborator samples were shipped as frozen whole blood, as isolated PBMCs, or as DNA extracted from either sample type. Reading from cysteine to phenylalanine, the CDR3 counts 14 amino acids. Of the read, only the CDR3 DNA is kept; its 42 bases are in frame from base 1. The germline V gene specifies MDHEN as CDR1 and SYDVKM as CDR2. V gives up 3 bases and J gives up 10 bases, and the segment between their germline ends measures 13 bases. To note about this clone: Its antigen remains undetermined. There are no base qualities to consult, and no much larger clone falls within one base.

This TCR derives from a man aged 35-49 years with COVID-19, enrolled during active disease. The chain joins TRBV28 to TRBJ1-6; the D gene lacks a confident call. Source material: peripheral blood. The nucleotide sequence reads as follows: TGTGCCAGCAGTTTTGAGGGTAGTGTGTCACCCCTCCACTTT. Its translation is CASSFEGSVSPLHF.